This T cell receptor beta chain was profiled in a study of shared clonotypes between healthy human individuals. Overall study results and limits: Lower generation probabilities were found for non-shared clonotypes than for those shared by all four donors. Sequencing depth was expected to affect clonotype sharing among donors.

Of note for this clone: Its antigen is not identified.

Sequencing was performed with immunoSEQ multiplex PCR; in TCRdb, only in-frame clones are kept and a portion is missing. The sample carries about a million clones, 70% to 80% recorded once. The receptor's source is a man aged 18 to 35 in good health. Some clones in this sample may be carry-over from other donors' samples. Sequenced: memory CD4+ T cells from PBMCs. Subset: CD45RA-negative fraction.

The CDR3 protein is CASSCGHIGQSRANVLTF. The CDR3, as DNA: TGTGCCAGCAGCTGTGGACATATAGGACAAAGTCGGGCCAACGTCCTGACTTTC. This chain links TRBV12-1 with TRBJ2-6; the D call in the table, TRBD1, was not verified against the DNA. TRBV12-1 is reported as a pseudogene. This CDR3 region has 18 residues.